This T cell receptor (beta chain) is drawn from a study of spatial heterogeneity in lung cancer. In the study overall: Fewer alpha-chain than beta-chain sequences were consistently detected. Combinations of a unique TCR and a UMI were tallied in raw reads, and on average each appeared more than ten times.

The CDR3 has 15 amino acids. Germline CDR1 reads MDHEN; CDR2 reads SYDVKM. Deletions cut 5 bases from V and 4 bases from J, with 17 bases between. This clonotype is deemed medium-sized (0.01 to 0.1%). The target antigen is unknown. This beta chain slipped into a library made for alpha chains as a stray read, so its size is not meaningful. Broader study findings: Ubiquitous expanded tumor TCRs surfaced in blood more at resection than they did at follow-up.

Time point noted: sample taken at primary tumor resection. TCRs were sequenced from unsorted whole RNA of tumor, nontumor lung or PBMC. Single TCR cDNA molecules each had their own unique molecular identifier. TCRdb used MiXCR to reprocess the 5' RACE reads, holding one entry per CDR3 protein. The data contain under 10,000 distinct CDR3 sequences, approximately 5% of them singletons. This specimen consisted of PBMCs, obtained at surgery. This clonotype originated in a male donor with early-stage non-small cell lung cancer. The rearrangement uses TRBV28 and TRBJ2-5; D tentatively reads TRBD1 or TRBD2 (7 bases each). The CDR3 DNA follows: TGTGCCAGCAGTCCCCCCAGGGGGGGCGTAGAGACCCAGTACTTC. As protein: CASSPPRGGVETQYF.